The 22 T cell receptor beta chains below all came from one sample that was sequenced in a study of T cell repertoires in cytomegalovirus infection. TCRdb independently ran MiXCR on the reads; one entry per CDR3 protein. Found here are around 300,000 distinct CDR3 sequences, around a quarter of them singletons; the top ten hold 13%. No antigens are known for them. The sample was cultured PBMCs, taken from culture after CMV antigen stimulation. Receptor source: a human donor in good health (CMV status not recorded). Some clones in this sample may be carry-over from other donors' samples.

This clonotype was recorded at least ten times. The V and J genes are TRBV7-8 and TRBJ2-1; 14 nucleotides align to TRBD2. V was clipped by 4 bases and J by 9 bases; unmatched bases: 11. The CDR3 consists of 17 residues. Germline CDR1 reads SGHVS; CDR2 reads FQNEAQ. CDR3 sequence (DNA): TGTGCCAGCAGCTCCACCCGACTAGCGGGAGGGAAGGGTGAGCAGTTCTTC. Its protein is CASSSTRLAGGKGEQFF.

The chain uses TRBV29-1 and TRBJ2-1; 8 bases match TRBD2. This CDR3 has 13 amino acids. The V gene's germline CDR1 is SQVTM and CDR2 ANQGSEA. After removal of 6 bases from V and 1 base from J, the junction contained 2 bases not matched to a gene. In DNA, the CDR3 is TGCAGCGTGGTAGCGGGGTCCTACAATGAGCAGTTCTTC. Translation: CSVVAGSYNEQFF.

This clonotype was counted many times. The chain uses TRBV9 and TRBJ2-6; TRBD2 matches at 13 bases. Germline assignment: CDR1 SGDLS and CDR2 YYNGEE. The CDR3 has 18 residues. The trim removed 4 bases at V and 0 bases at J, leaving 4 bases unmatched. Here the CDR3 DNA reads TGTGCCAGCAGCCCCCGACTAGCGGGAGGCTCTGGGGCCAACGTCCTGACTTTC. It is translated as CASSPRLAGGSGANVLTF.

This chain uses TRBV25-1 with TRBJ1-1; D is unresolved. V was cut by 6 bases and J by 3 bases, with 17 bases left in between. The CDR3 is 15 amino acids. The germline gives CDR1 MGHDK, CDR2 SYGVNS. CDR3 in DNA: TGTGCCAGCAGAACCTCAGGAGCCGGAGACACTGAAGCTTTCTTT. Its translation is CASRTSGAGDTEAFF.

This clonotype was seen a few times. The V and J genes are TRBV2 and TRBJ1-2; a weak D match, TRBD1 (5 bases). Trimming pared 6 bases from V and 4 bases from J, leaving 15 bases between. The length of the CDR3 is 14 residues. CDR1 is SNHLY and CDR2 is FYNNEI in the germline V gene. The DNA for the CDR3 is TGTGCCAGCAGCCCCGGGAGGGGCCTCTATGGCTACACCTTC. This codes for CASSPGRGLYGYTF.

The chain carries TRBV7-9 and TRBJ2-3; tentative D call: TRBD2 (6 bases). CDR1 is SEHNR, CDR2 FQNEAQ, per germline (reference sequence). CDR3 length: 16 residues. V was clipped by 6 bases and J by 2 bases, with 18 bases between them. Here the CDR3 reads CASRGSYSGTTDTQYF. CDR3 in DNA: TGTGCCAGCAGGGGGTCGTATAGCGGTACCACAGATACGCAGTATTTT.

V gene TRBV28 combines with J gene TRBJ1-1, with D hard to call. V shed 1 base and J shed 5 bases, with 8 bases lying between them. Germline V gene sequence: CDR1 MDHEN, CDR2 SYDVKM. CDR3 size: 13 residues. CDR3 region: CASSLSTPTEAFF. The CDR3 DNA reads TGTGCCAGCAGTTTATCCACGCCAACTGAAGCTTTCTTT.

Concerning this clonotype itself: This clone may be a read error of a much larger clone one base away. This chain uses TRBV7-3 with TRBJ2-2; 7 nucleotides agree with TRBD1. The CDR3 runs 15 residues. In germline, CDR1 is SGHTA, CDR2 FQGTGA. CDR3 nucleotides: TGTGCCGGCAGCTTGGGACAGAGTTACACCGGGGAGCTGTTTTTT. Translated: CAGSLGQSYTGELFF.

This sequence joins TRBV12-3 or TRBV12-4 and TRBJ2-5; possible D gene TRBD2, 5 bases. The length of the CDR3 is 16 residues. V lost 8 bases to trimming and J lost 2 bases, with 21 bases between them. The CDR3 DNA reads TGTGCCAGCTCGTTATTGGGTGGGAGCCCTCAAGAGACCCAGTACTTC. Translation gives CASSLLGGSPQETQYF.

The CDR3 spells CASSIRGPLGELFF. The DNA of the CDR3 is TGTGCCAGTAGTATCAGGGGGCCTCTCGGGGAGCTGTTTTTT. V and J are TRBV19 and TRBJ2-2; 8 nucleotides line up with TRBD1. J was trimmed by 7 bases and V by 3 bases; bases with no gene match: 4. Germline V lookup: CDR1 LNHDA, CDR2 SQIVND (reference sequence). The CDR3 extends over 14 amino acids.

This clonotype was seen a handful of times. The rearrangement links TRBV6-2 or TRBV6-3 to TRBJ2-1, with TRBD2 identical over 7 bases. Germline values: CDR1 MNHEY, CDR2 SVGEGT. The junction had 8 bases not matched to a gene; V was cut back by 8 bases and J by 1 base. CDR3 length: 15 amino acids. The CDR3 nucleotides read TGTGCCAGCGGTGAAAGCGGGAAGTCCTACAATGAGCAGTTCTTC. Translation: CASGESGKSYNEQFF.

V usage is TRBV4-2 and J usage is TRBJ1-2; TRBD1 matches 9 bases. CDR1 and CDR2 from the germline V gene are LGHNA and YNFKEQ. The CDR3 consists of 15 residues. The V gene end was trimmed by 6 bases and the J gene end by 4 bases; junction bases not matched to a gene: 9. CDR3 coding DNA: TGTGCCAGCAGGGGGGGGACAGGGTTGCTCTATGGCTACACCTTC. This translates into CASRGGTGLLYGYTF.

J is TRBJ2-3 and V is TRBV29-1; 9 nucleotides agree with TRBD2. This CDR3 spans 15 amino acids. V was pared by 4 bases and J by 2 bases, with 7 bases of the junction left unmatched. Germline V lookup: CDR1 SQVTM, CDR2 ANQGSEA. CDR3 bases: TGCAGCGTTGCCGGACTAGCGAGAGACACAGATACGCAGTATTTT. Translated: CSVAGLARDTDTQYF.

This clonotype turned up a few times. The chain employs TRBV6-2 or TRBV6-3 and TRBJ2-3; 9 bases match TRBD2. The trim removed 6 bases at V and 3 bases at J, leaving 7 bases unmatched. Germline values: CDR1 MNHEY, CDR2 SVGEGT. The CDR3 has 15 residues. The CDR3 protein is CASRPIAGVTDTQYF. The CDR3 region has the DNA TGTGCCAGCAGACCGATAGCGGGAGTTACAGATACGCAGTATTTT.

This clonotype was picked up a small number of times. The rearrangement links TRBV7-2 to TRBJ2-1; a possible D gene is TRBD2 (5 bases). The V gene lost 5 bases and the J gene lost 14 bases, with 16 bases spanning the gap. There are 12 residues in the CDR3. Germline V CDR1 and CDR2: SGHTA, FQGNSA. The CDR3 region has the DNA TGTGCCAGCAGCGCTACTAGTCTTCAAGAGTTCTTC. Encoded protein: CASSATSLQEFF.

This clonotype has just a few counts. The chain uses TRBV29-1 and TRBJ1-4; TRBD1 aligns across 7 bases. CDR1 is SQVTM, CDR2 ANQGSEA, per germline. J gave up 8 bases and V 1 base, and 1 base lay outside the gene matches. This CDR3 spans 12 amino acids. CDR3 DNA: TGCAGCGTTGAAGCAGGGGGGGAAAAACTGTTTTTT. It translates to CSVEAGGEKLFF.

V gene TRBV2 combines with J gene TRBJ2-3, with no clear D. Germline CDR1 reads SNHLY; CDR2 reads FYNNEI. Trimming left V 7 bases short and J 7 bases short, with 6 bases between. The CDR3 is 10 amino acids. The CDR3 DNA sequence: TGTGCCAGCATTCCCTATACGCAGTATTTT. Translating gives CASIPYTQYF.

V usage is TRBV12-3 or TRBV12-4 and J usage is TRBJ1-2, with D unresolved. V lost 6 bases, J lost 0 bases, and 14 bases lay in between. CDR3 length equals 15 residues. The CDR3: CASRVGQTANYGYTF. CDR3 DNA sequence: TGTGCCAGCAGGGTGGGTCAGACCGCTAACTATGGCTACACCTTC.

Only a few counts were recorded for this clonotype. The chain employs TRBV7-9 and TRBJ1-4, with 7 bases lining up with TRBD1. Looked up from germline, CDR1 is SEHNR and CDR2 is FQNEAQ (reference sequence). Trimming removed 4 bases from V and 3 bases from J; junction bases left unmatched: 2. This CDR3 region has 14 residues. The CDR3 coding sequence is TGTGCCAGCAGCTCGACAGGGCCTAATGAAAAACTGTTTTTT. This gives the protein CASSSTGPNEKLFF.

This clonotype was detected only a few times. The rearrangement joins TRBV27 to TRBJ1-2; no clear D. The CDR3 is made up of 17 amino acids. The V end lost 2 bases, the J end lost 0 bases, and 16 bases lay between the germline ends. Germline V CDR1 and CDR2: MNHEY, SMNVEV (reference sequence). CDR3 in DNA: TGTGCCAGCAGTTTAATTCGCCCCGGGTCCGCTAACTATGGCTACACCTTC. Translating gives CASSLIRPGSANYGYTF.

This clonotype was counted ten times or more. The rearrangement links TRBV7-2 to TRBJ2-2, with 9 bases matching TRBD1. V shed 0 bases, J shed 3 bases, and the junction held 2 bases outside the gene matches. The CDR3 is 16 residues long. Per the germline V gene, CDR1 is SGHTA and CDR2 is FQGNSA. The CDR3 is CASSLAGTGHTGELFF. The CDR3 DNA follows: TGTGCCAGCAGCTTAGCTGGGACAGGGCACACCGGGGAGCTGTTTTTT.

This clonotype has at least ten counts. The chain couples TRBV7-2 to TRBJ2-5; TRBD2 might be the D (5 bases). In germline, CDR1 is SGHTA, CDR2 FQGNSA. V lost 0 bases and J lost 5, with 13 bases in between. The CDR3 extends over 15 amino acids. The DNA of the CDR3 is TGTGCCAGCAGCTTAGCGAGGGCATCTGGGGAGACCCAGTACTTC. Amino acids: CASSLARASGETQYF.